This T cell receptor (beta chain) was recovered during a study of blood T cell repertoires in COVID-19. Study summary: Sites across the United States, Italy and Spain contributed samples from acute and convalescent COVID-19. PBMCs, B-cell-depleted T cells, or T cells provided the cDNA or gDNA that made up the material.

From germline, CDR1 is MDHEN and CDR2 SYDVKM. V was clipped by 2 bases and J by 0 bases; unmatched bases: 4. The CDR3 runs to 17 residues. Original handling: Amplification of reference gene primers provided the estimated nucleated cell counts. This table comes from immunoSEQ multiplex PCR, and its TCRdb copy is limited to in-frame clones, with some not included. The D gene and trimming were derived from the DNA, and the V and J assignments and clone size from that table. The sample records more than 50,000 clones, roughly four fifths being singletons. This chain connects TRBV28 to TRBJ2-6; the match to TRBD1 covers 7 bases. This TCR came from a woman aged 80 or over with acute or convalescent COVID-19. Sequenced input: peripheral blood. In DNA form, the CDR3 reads TGTGCCAGCAGTTTACGGACAGGCCGCTCTGGGGCCAACGTCCTGACTTTC. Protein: CASSLRTGRSGANVLTF.